The T cell receptor (beta chain) under discussion was sequenced for a study of blood T cell repertoires in COVID-19. Method: immunoSEQ multiplex PCR; TCRdb's copy keeps in-frame clones and lacks some. The sample has 380,000 or so clones, approximately 91% seen once. This clone was seen only once. The germline V and J ends were trimmed by 2 bases and 8 bases, with 22 bases remaining between them. CDR3 length equals 16 residues. Germline values: CDR1 SGDLS, CDR2 YYNGEE. Participants were placed into cohorts based on the clinical history they reported. What was sequenced was PBMCs or T cells enriched from blood (not recorded which). The clonotype comes from a woman in her thirties or forties with acute COVID-19. The rearrangement joins TRBV9 to TRBJ1-2; maybe TRBD1 (6 bases). The CDR3 region is CASSVGRGGRLAGYTF. CDR3 DNA sequence: TGTGCCAGCAGCGTCGGTAGGGGGGGACGCCTTGCCGGCTACACCTTC.